This TCR beta chain was recovered during a study of blood T cells in healthy people across ages (dated by TCRdb to the mid-2010s). Broadly, across the study: In model experiments, roughly one uniquely barcoded TCR beta cDNA molecule per two T cells was captured by template switching. Age-related changes in TCR beta repertoire diversity were measured in the study by deep sequencing normalized with unique cDNA molecular identifiers. Donors were grouped into four age groups: young (average roughly 15 years), middle-aged (around 39), aged (around 60) and long-lived (just over 80). Donors of different ages were randomly distributed across sequencing lanes to avoid experimental bias. For two donors (one aged 18 to 30 and one aged 80 or older), the study analyzed two additional independent replicas of 1 million unique cDNA reads from the same blood draw. What the authors observed across the whole study: Donor CMV infection status was unknown, potentially confounding age-related changes in expanded clonotypes. Because profiling used bulk unsorted PBMCs, naive and antigen-experienced compartments could not be compared conclusively. Total diversity estimates from one million sequenced T cells were considered lower bounds and underestimates. The percentage of naive T cells measured by flow cytometry correlated strongly with observed TCR beta diversity. Compared with the aged group, the long-lived group had more naive CD4+ T cells, fewer expanded clones and increased TCR diversity, a pattern suggesting age selection. As age increased, observed TCR beta diversity per million T cells dropped in a roughly linear way, and a significant reduction was already evident by age about 40.

From the germline V gene, CDR1 is SQVTM and CDR2 is ANQGSEA. Counted from cysteine to phenylalanine, this CDR3 has 14 amino acids. The only DNA kept is the CDR3, 42 bases in frame from the first base. Trimmed from V: 3 bases; trimmed from J: 0 bases; junction bases lacking a gene match: 3. This clonotype turned up a few times. Its antigen is still unknown. No base qualities exist here, and no much larger clone lies one base off it. Systemically healthy Caucasian individuals from Russia, roughly 40 in total and aged 6 to 90 years, were included as donors. Roughly 9 milliliters of peripheral blood were drawn from each donor into EDTA-treated Vacutainer tubes. Ficoll-Paque density-gradient centrifugation was used to isolate PBMCs, with at least 6 million per sample. Trizol reagent was used to extract total RNA from the PBMCs, yielding at least 5.5 micrograms per sample. For every donor, an aliquot of PBMCs went through flow cytometry to measure the percentages of naive CD45RAhigh/CD27high T cells.

The library was made by 5' RACE. Reads for this sample came from an Illumina HiSeq 2500. The second PCR ran for roughly 7 to 12 cycles and used a J-beta primer mix along with a sample-barcoded 5' primer. A template-switch 5' adaptor carrying 12 random nucleotides introduced a unique molecular identifier onto each TCR beta cDNA molecule. Each sample yielded at least 3 million CDR3-containing paired-end reads. All of the RNA was converted into first-strand cDNA using the Mint cDNA synthesis kit, with a TRBC-specific oligonucleotide serving as the primer. Following uracil-DNA glycosylase treatment, a first 18-cycle PCR with universal primers M1SS and BC2_uni_R was performed on all cDNA. The source study handled its data this way. Normalization of each sample was performed by random selection of 1 million high-quality reads, each carrying a distinct molecular identifier. Instead of being binned into consensus sequences, reads that shared molecular identifiers were thrown out. MiTCR, run with a Q25 quality threshold and the strictest error-elimination algorithm, handled CDR3 identification, clonotype clustering and error correction. A nonparametric unseen species model using Euler transformation provided a lower-bound estimate of total TCR beta diversity. The public reads were run again by TCRdb, first through fastp at Q25 and then through MiXCR, and only productive beta chains were kept. Every entry covers one CDR3 protein and lists the most common genes and DNA from its rows. The V and J calls, along with clone size, are taken from TCRdb and not from the paper's own processing. Present in this sample are 1.2 million to 1.5 million distinct CDR3 sequences, approximately 59% of which were seen just once. About 6.7% of the sample comes from the top ten.

This TCR came from a man aged 18 to 29 in good health. The specimen was blood. The V gene is TRBV29-1 and the J gene is TRBJ2-3; TRBD2 agrees with 7 junctional bases. The CDR3 is CSVDSRESTDTQYF. The DNA sequence is as follows: TGCAGCGTTGATTCGCGGGAGAGCACAGATACGCAGTATTTT.